This T cell receptor beta chain derives from a study of cytomegalovirus exposure and HLA in healthy donors. Whole-study findings and limits: Roughly even sequencing depth across donors was the assumption behind the presence/absence analyses.

Remarks on this clone: Its antigen remains unknown.

Vbeta (60) and Jbeta (13) primers were used in the PCR. Assay: immunoSEQ multiplex PCR; the TCRdb copy retains only in-frame clones and omits some. The sample's table shows approximately 92,000 clones. Losses at the gene ends were 0 bases for V and 0 bases for J; bases not matched to a gene: 2. This CDR3 has 15 residues. CDR1 and CDR2 from the germline V gene are SGHNT and YYREEE (reference sequence). This sequence was found in a woman younger than 45 in good health and CMV-seronegative. The chain joins TRBV5-4 to TRBJ2-7, with TRBD1 identical over 8 bases. The specimen was PBMCs. The CDR3 loop reads CASSLDRGSSYEQYF. The CDR3 DNA reads as TGTGCCAGCAGCTTGGACAGGGGGAGCTCCTACGAGCAGTACTTC.